This record concerns one T cell receptor beta chain sequence. The data originate from a study of blood T cell repertoires in COVID-19. Turning to the study itself: Italy, Spain and the United States were the sources of the convalescent and acute COVID-19 samples.

The table came from immunoSEQ multiplex PCR; TCRdb's copy has only in-frame clones and leaves some out. The sample has approximately 300,000 clones, around 92% seen once. CDR3 length equals 12 residues. V was clipped by 0 bases and J by 9 bases, with 7 bases between them. Germline values: CDR1 SGDLS, CDR2 YYNGEE. The V gene is TRBV9, the J gene TRBJ2-1, with D perhaps matching TRBD2 (6 bases). The sequencing input was peripheral blood. This TCR came from a man younger than 30 who had recovered from COVID-19. CDR3 sequence (DNA): TGTGCCAGCAGCGTAGCGGGGGTTGAGCAGTTCTTC. Translating gives CASSVAGVEQFF.